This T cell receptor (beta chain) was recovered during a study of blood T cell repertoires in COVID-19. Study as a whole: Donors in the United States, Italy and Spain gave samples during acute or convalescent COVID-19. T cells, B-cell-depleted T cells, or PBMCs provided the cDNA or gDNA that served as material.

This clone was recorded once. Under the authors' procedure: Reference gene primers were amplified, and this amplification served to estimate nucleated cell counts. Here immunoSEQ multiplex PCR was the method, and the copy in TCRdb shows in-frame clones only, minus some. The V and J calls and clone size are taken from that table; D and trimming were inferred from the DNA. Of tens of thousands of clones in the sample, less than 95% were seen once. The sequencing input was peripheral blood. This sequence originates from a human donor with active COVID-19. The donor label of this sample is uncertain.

CDR3 amino acids: CATSRGGLTGELFF. The DNA of the CDR3 is TGTGCCACCAGCAGAGGCGGACTCACCGGGGAGCTGTTTTTT. The gene calls are TRBV15 and TRBJ2-2; D might be TRBD2 (5 bases). Germline V gives CDR1 LNHNV, CDR2 YYDKDF (reference sequence). This CDR3 spans 14 amino acids. V dropped 1 base and J dropped 4 bases, with 7 bases sitting between them.